This section outlines one T cell receptor beta chain sequence together with its context. The target antigen is unknown. With 3 bases removed from V and 1 base from J, the gap between germline ends came to 7 bases. CDR3 length: 14 amino acids. Germline values: CDR1 SGHNT, CDR2 YYREEE (reference sequence). These data originate in a study of T cells after yellow fever vaccination. Study-level information: With SMART-Seq v4 Ultra Low Input, the fractions containing low cell numbers were prepared.

TCRdb re-analysed the 5' RACE reads in MiXCR, keeping a single row per CDR3 protein. The table shows around 500,000 distinct CDR3 sequences, with 21% occurring only once. Study-wide results and caveats: A faster peak, day 5 versus 15, was reached by the weaker secondary response. Clonotypes shared by both compartments, CD4 and CD8, made up a small share.

This clonotype was obtained from a man between 18 and 35 years old who received the YFV17D yellow fever vaccine. The sequences come from PBMCs, collected 21 days after the first yellow fever vaccination. This chain connects TRBV5-4 to TRBJ2-2; D may be TRBD1 (5 bases). CDR3: CASSSDKNTGELFF. In DNA, the CDR3 is TGTGCCAGCAGCTCGGACAAGAACACCGGGGAGCTGTTTTTT.